The rows below give T cell receptor beta chains drawn from one sample of a study of CD4+ T cells in melanoma. TCRdb's copy holds only in-frame clones and misses some; the assay was immunoSEQ multiplex PCR. The sample lists around 130,000 clones, 85% to 95% occurring once. These receptors all come from a human donor with melanoma. The CDR3 runs from the conserved cysteine through the conserved F or W. The order of the fields is V gene, J gene, clone size, D gene, CDR3 protein, CDR3 DNA. A D gene is named only where the DNA matches it firmly. Some rows have no size entry. The others give once, few or many, or a class for an expanded clone.

V: TRBV6-1; J: TRBJ2-5; size: -; D: -; CDR3: CASSQANWVPSGDGETQYF; DNA: TGTGCCAGCAGTCAAGCAAACTGGGTCCCATCAGGGGACGGTGAGACCCAGTACTTC
V: TRBV2; J: TRBJ2-7; size: -; D: TRBD1; CDR3: CASSLTGARSYEQYF; DNA: TGTGCCAGCAGCCTCACAGGGGCGAGATCCTACGAGCAGTACTTC
V: TRBV2; J: TRBJ2-3; size: -; D: TRBD2; CDR3: CASSEPGLAGGYDTQYF; DNA: TGTGCCAGCAGTGAACCGGGACTAGCGGGGGGTTATGATACGCAGTATTTT
V: TRBV7-2; J: TRBJ2-5; size: -; D: -; CDR3: CASSYRETQYF; DNA: TGTGCCAGCAGCTATCGGGAGACCCAGTACTTC
V: TRBV19; J: TRBJ1-2; size: -; D: -; CDR3: CASSSRLGGYTF; DNA: TGTGCCAGTAGTTCCCGACTAGGGGGCTACACCTTC
V: TRBV2; J: TRBJ1-1; size: few; D: -; CDR3: CASSEWQNTEAFF; DNA: TGTGCCAGCAGTGAATGGCAGAACACTGAAGCTTTCTTT
V: TRBV6-1; J: TRBJ2-7; size: -; D: -; CDR3: CASSEAFQGGYEQYF; DNA: TGTGCCAGCAGTGAAGCCTTCCAGGGGGGGTACGAGCAGTACTTC
V: TRBV5-1; J: TRBJ2-7; size: -; D: -; CDR3: CASTRSVESYEQYF; DNA: TGCGCCAGCACCCGTTCCGTGGAATCCTACGAGCAGTACTTC
V: TRBV18; J: TRBJ1-6; size: -; D: -; CDR3: CASSPSGALNSPLHF; DNA: TGTGCCAGCTCACCCTCCGGTGCTTTGAATTCACCCCTCCACTTT
V: TRBV27; J: TRBJ2-4; size: -; D: TRBD1; CDR3: CASTGQGLAKNIQYF; DNA: TGTGCCAGCACCGGACAGGGTCTAGCCAAAAACATTCAGTACTTC
V: TRBV18; J: TRBJ1-4; size: -; D: TRBD1; CDR3: CASSQGADNEKLFF; DNA: TGTGCCAGCTCCCAGGGGGCAGATAATGAAAAACTGTTTTTT
V: TRBV5-6; J: TRBJ2-2; size: -; D: -; CDR3: CASSLYTEWRGELFF; DNA: TGTGCCAGCAGCTTGTACACTGAGTGGAGGGGGGAGCTGTTTTTT
V: TRBV11-2; J: TRBJ1-6; size: -; D: -; CDR3: CASSLVATGNSPLHF; DNA: TGTGCCAGCAGCTTAGTCGCGACGGGGAATTCACCCCTCCACTTT
V: TRBV4-2; J: TRBJ2-2; size: -; D: -; CDR3: CASSQEWGANTGELFF; DNA: TGTGCCAGCAGCCAAGAATGGGGGGCGAACACCGGGGAGCTGTTTTTT
V: TRBV5-1; J: TRBJ2-3; size: once; D: TRBD2; CDR3: CASSSSSGDTQYF; DNA: TGCGCCAGCAGCTCCTCTAGCGGAGATACGCAGTATTTT
V: TRBV9; J: TRBJ2-3; size: -; D: TRBD2; CDR3: CASSGGTSGGALSTQYF; DNA: TGTGCCAGCAGCGGAGGGACTAGCGGGGGGGCCCTATCTACGCAGTATTTT
V: TRBV6-5; J: TRBJ2-7; size: once; D: TRBD1; CDR3: CASSSSGQGYYEQYF; DNA: TGTGCCAGCAGTTCATCGGGACAGGGCTACTACGAGCAGTACTTC